Each of the 29 T cell receptor beta chains below was sequenced from the same sample in a study of shared clonotypes between healthy human individuals. Assay: immunoSEQ multiplex PCR; the TCRdb copy retains only in-frame clones and omits some. The sample has roughly 1 million clones, roughly 80% seen once. Sequenced sample: memory CD4+ T cells sorted from blood. This sample's subset: CD45RA-negative fraction. The receptors derive from a man aged 18-30 years in good health.

This clone was counted a few times. The chain is built from TRBV7-2 and TRBJ2-2; 8 positions agree with TRBD2. V lost 5 bases to trimming and J lost 0 bases; unmatched junction nucleotides: 5. CDR1 is SGHTA, CDR2 FQGNSA, per germline. The length of the CDR3 is 16 residues. CDR3 DNA: TGTGCCAGCAGCGCCCAACTAGCGGCGAACACCGGGGAGCTGTTTTTT. Translated, it gives CASSAQLAANTGELFF.

Only one count was recorded for this clone. This specimen includes other DNA sequences encoding the same CDR3. CDR3 region: CASTFLGTDTQYF. In nucleotides, the CDR3 is TGTGCCAGCACCTTCCTCGGGACAGATACGCAGTATTTT. The J gene is TRBJ2-3, the V gene TRBV9; D gene unclear. This CDR3 spans 13 amino acids. Per germline, CDR1 SGDLS and CDR2 YYNGEE. The V gene lost 6 bases and the J gene lost 3 bases, with 11 bases spanning the gap. The full variable domain, with the rest looked up from reference TRBV9 and TRBJ2-3, is DSGVTQTPKHLITATGQRVTLRCSPRSGDLSVYWYQQSLDQGLQFLIQYYNGEERAKGNILERFSAQQFPDLHSELNLSSLELGDSALYFCASTFLGTDTQYFGPGTRLTVL.

The chain has TRBV6-5 and TRBJ2-7; 7 positions agree with TRBD1. The CDR3 contains 14 residues. CDR1 MNHEY and CDR2 SVGAGI come from the germline V gene. Unmatched junction bases numbered 10, after V lost 8 bases and J lost 3 bases. This CDR3 is CASRWGQSLYEQYF. The CDR3, as DNA: TGTGCCAGCCGCTGGGGACAGTCCCTCTACGAGCAGTACTTC.

Ten or more counts support this clone. The chain links TRBV15 to TRBJ1-1, with a possible D match to TRBD1 (5 bases). Germline lookup yields CDR1 LNHNV and CDR2 YYDKDF (reference sequence). Trimming stripped 0 bases from V and 1 base from J, with 9 bases between. CDR3 length: 15 residues. CDR3 DNA sequence: TGTGCCACCAGCAGAGATCTGGGGGGGAACACTGAAGCTTTCTTT. Its translation is CATSRDLGGNTEAFF.

This chain links TRBV7-2 with TRBJ1-1, with TRBD1 matching 9 bases. The CDR3 spans 14 residues. V gave up 5 bases and J gave up 2 bases; unmatched junction bases: 3. Germline CDR1 SGHTA, CDR2 FQGNSA. CDR3 sequence (DNA): TGTGCCAGCAGCGTACAGGGGGCAAACACTGAAGCTTTCTTT. The encoded protein is CASSVQGANTEAFF.

This clone was seen more than once but under ten times. This sequence joins TRBV6-1 and TRBJ1-5, with a possible D match to TRBD1 (6 bases). The length of the CDR3 is 15 residues. Trimming cost V 6 bases and J 0 bases, with 12 bases left between them. Germline assignment: CDR1 MNHNS and CDR2 SASEGT. CDR3 coding DNA: TGTGCCAGCAGGGACAGCGTTCATAGCAATCAGCCCCAGCATTTT. It yields the protein CASRDSVHSNQPQHF.

A few counts support this clone. The chain combines TRBV15 with TRBJ1-4, with 7 bases lining up with TRBD1. J lost 14 bases, V lost 0 bases, and 12 bases had no gene match. Germline CDR1 is LNHNV and CDR2 is YYDKDF (reference sequence). CDR3 length: 15 residues. The CDR3 coding sequence is TGTGCCACCAGCAGAGATGGACAGGCCGGAGGGGGCCTGTTTTTT. This gives the protein CATSRDGQAGGGLFF.

The chain carries TRBV6-1 and TRBJ2-4; maybe TRBD1 (7 bases). Looked up from germline, CDR1 is MNHNS and CDR2 is SASEGT. This CDR3 region has 14 residues. V was clipped by 7 bases and J by 6 bases, with 16 bases between them. CDR3: CASIISQGGNIQYF. The CDR3 DNA sequence: TGTGCCAGCATAATATCCCAGGGGGGAAACATTCAGTACTTC.

The chain uses TRBV7-6 and TRBJ1-6, with 8 bases that match TRBD1. CDR1 and CDR2 from the germline V gene are SGHVS and FNYEAQ. The CDR3 length is 15 residues. Trimming removed 6 bases from V and 7 bases from J; junction bases left unmatched: 8. The CDR3 DNA sequence: TGTGCCAGCAGGGGCTCTGACAGGGGCAATTCACCCCTCCACTTT. Encoded protein: CASRGSDRGNSPLHF.

The chain has TRBV28 and TRBJ1-5; 9 bases are shared with TRBD1. There are 16 residues in the CDR3. Germline lookup yields CDR1 MDHEN and CDR2 SYDVKM. With V trimmed by 2 bases and J by 6 bases, 8 bases remained unmatched. The CDR3 reads CASSLAGQGLGQPQHF. CDR3 nucleotide sequence: TGTGCCAGCAGTTTAGCGGGACAGGGTTTAGGTCAGCCCCAGCATTTT.

This clone occurred many times. The chain links TRBV16 to TRBJ1-1; D is unresolved. V was trimmed by 4 bases and J by 0 bases, leaving 12 bases between them. CDR1 is KGHSY, CDR2 FQNENV, per germline. The CDR3 runs 15 residues. The CDR3 nucleotides are TGTGCCAGCAGCCGGAATAGGGCGATGAACACTGAAGCTTTCTTT. It encodes CASSRNRAMNTEAFF.

In regard to this clone: The sample contains more than one DNA sequence encoding this CDR3. The gene calls are TRBV28 and TRBJ2-5; 9 nucleotides match TRBD2. V shed 5 bases and J 2 bases; nucleotides not matched to a gene: 3. The CDR3 loop spans 14 amino acids. CDR1 is MDHEN, CDR2 SYDVKM, per germline. The CDR3 nucleotides read TGTGCCAGCAGTAGCCTAGCGGGACAAGAGACCCAGTACTTC. Protein product: CASSSLAGQETQYF.

The chain links TRBV6-6 to TRBJ1-2; possible D gene TRBD1, 5 bases. The CDR3 covers 12 residues. V lost 8 bases and J 4 bases, leaving 11 bases between the germline ends. Germline V gives CDR1 MNHNY, CDR2 SVGAGI (reference sequence). The chain's CDR3 is CASSGPSYGYTF. CDR3 in DNA: TGTGCCAGCTCAGGGCCTTCCTATGGCTACACCTTC.

The V call is TRBV21-1, the J call TRBJ1-6. TRBV21-1 is tagged as a pseudogene. The CDR3 runs to 14 residues. CDR3 DNA: TGTGCCAGCAGAGGGCCCGTTCCTAATTCACCCCTCCACTTT. This translates into CASRGPVPNSPLHF.

The genes are TRBV5-6 and TRBJ2-5; possibly TRBD2 for D (5 bases). The CDR3 is 14 amino acids. V was cut by 3 bases and J by 5 bases, with 14 bases left in between. Germline values: CDR1 SGHDT, CDR2 YYEEEE. Here the CDR3 DNA reads TGTGCCAGCAGCTCCCCGGGCGGGTCGGAGACCCAGTACTTC. Its translation: CASSSPGGSETQYF.

The chain's CDR3 is CASSLTTAGNEQFF. For the CDR3, the DNA is TGTGCCAGCAGCTTAACAACGGCCGGGAATGAGCAGTTCTTC. The rearrangement links TRBV7-3 to TRBJ2-1; D is ambiguous. The V and J ends lost 0 bases and 7 bases respectively, with 10 bases between them. The CDR3 is 14 amino acids. CDR1 and CDR2 from the germline V gene are SGHTA and FQGTGA.

The rearrangement joins TRBV6-6 to TRBJ1-1, with TRBD1 identical over 8 bases. The germline CDR1 and CDR2 sequences are MNHNY and SVGAGI (reference sequence). Trimming removed 6 bases from V and 1 base from J; junction bases left unmatched: 4. The CDR3 is 14 amino acids. The chain's CDR3 is CASSLTGENTEAFF. CDR3 coding DNA: TGTGCCAGCAGCTTGACAGGGGAGAACACTGAAGCTTTCTTT.

This clone came up many times. This chain links TRBV11-2 with TRBJ1-1; 9 nucleotides line up with TRBD1. V dropped 1 base and J dropped 7; count of bases not matched to a gene: 4. The CDR3 runs 14 residues. Germline assignment: CDR1 SGHAT and CDR2 FQNNGV. The CDR3 sequence: CASSLGRTGDEAFF. The CDR3 DNA reads as TGTGCCAGCAGCTTAGGGCGGACAGGGGATGAAGCTTTCTTT.

This clone has just a few counts. CDR3 coding DNA: TGCGCCAGCACCCGAAGTAGCGGGAACACCGGGGAGCTGTTTTTT. Translation gives CASTRSSGNTGELFF. This rearrangement joins TRBV5-1 to TRBJ2-2; possible D gene TRBD2, 6 bases. CDR1 is SGHRS, CDR2 YFSETQ, per germline. This CDR3 has 15 residues. Deletions cut 6 bases from V and 1 base from J, with 13 bases between.

This clone was observed a handful of times. The rearrangement uses TRBV7-2 and TRBJ1-2; TRBD1 is a possible D gene (6 bases). CDR3 length: 13 residues. Germline CDR1 is SGHTA and CDR2 is FQGNSA. The ends were cut back, 7 bases at V and 3 bases at J, with 12 bases in the middle. The CDR3 region is CASNPQGDYGYTF. In nucleotides, the CDR3 is TGTGCCAGCAATCCACAGGGAGACTATGGCTACACCTTC.

The chain carries TRBV2 and TRBJ1-6; D gene ambiguous. The CDR3 sequence is 18 residues long. The germline V and J ends were trimmed by 8 bases and 7 bases, with 27 bases remaining between them. Germline V gives CDR1 SNHLY, CDR2 FYNNEI. CDR3 coding DNA: TGTGCCAGCGGAGATAGGCAGATCGAAAGCTTTCCGAATTCACCCCTCCACTTT. This encodes CASGDRQIESFPNSPLHF.

The gene calls are TRBV15 and TRBJ2-3; no clear D. CDR1 LNHNV and CDR2 YYDKDF come from the germline V gene (reference sequence). CDR3 length: 15 residues. Trimming left V 0 bases short and J 5 bases short, with 12 bases between. Here the CDR3 DNA reads TGTGCCACCAGCAGAGATTTGGGTTCTGGAGATACGCAGTATTTT. The encoded protein is CATSRDLGSGDTQYF.

The V gene is TRBV6-5, the J gene TRBJ1-2; D not certain. Trimming stripped 6 bases from V and 0 bases from J, with 11 bases between. Per germline, CDR1 MNHEY and CDR2 SVGAGI. This CDR3 region has 14 residues. CDR3 in DNA: TGTGCCAGCAGCGCAGGATTGACTAACTATGGCTACACCTTC. Translation gives CASSAGLTNYGYTF.

The J gene is TRBJ1-1, the V gene TRBV7-9; D is possibly TRBD1 (5 bases). Trimming took 4 bases from V and 6 from J, leaving 15 bases between them. CDR3 size: 14 residues. CDR1 is SEHNR and CDR2 is FQNEAQ in the germline V gene (reference sequence). CDR3: CASSSSGGKAEAFF. CDR3 sequence (DNA): TGTGCCAGCAGCTCATCGGGGGGGAAGGCTGAAGCTTTCTTT.

The chain joins TRBV5-1 to TRBJ2-3; D gene uncertain. The CDR3 totals 14 residues. Germline V gene data show CDR1 as SGHRS and CDR2 as YFSETQ. The V gene lost 3 bases and the J gene lost 3 bases, with 11 bases spanning the gap. Here the CDR3 reads CASSSEPATDTQYF. In DNA form, the CDR3 reads TGCGCCAGCAGCTCCGAGCCGGCGACAGATACGCAGTATTTT.

The gene calls are TRBV5-6 and TRBJ2-5; the D is unclear. The CDR3 has 12 residues. Between the trimmed V and J ends, which lost 3 bases and 1 base, there was a span of 4 bases. The germline V gene encodes CDR1 SGHDT and CDR2 YYEEEE. The CDR3 nucleotides read TGTGCCAGCAGCTGGGCCCAAGAGACCCAGTACTTC. Protein product: CASSWAQETQYF.

This chain connects TRBV27 to TRBJ2-7; 7 bases are shared with TRBD2. V lost 7 bases, J lost 0 bases, and 3 bases stayed unmatched. This CDR3 has 13 amino acids. CDR1 and CDR2 from the germline V gene are MNHEY and SMNVEV (reference sequence). CDR3 region: CASMGGNSYEQYF. In nucleotides, the CDR3 is TGTGCCAGCATGGGGGGGAACTCCTACGAGCAGTACTTC.

This chain joins TRBV18 and TRBJ2-7; the match to TRBD1 covers 7 bases. CDR1 is KGHSH and CDR2 is LQKENI in the germline V gene. V lost 6 bases, J lost 0 bases, and 11 bases stayed unmatched. The CDR3 totals 16 residues. This chain's CDR3 is CASSPYKTGNSYEQYF. The CDR3 DNA sequence: TGTGCCAGCTCGCCCTACAAGACAGGGAACTCCTACGAGCAGTACTTC.

The chain links TRBV6-6 to TRBJ2-2; perhaps TRBD1 as D (5 bases). Germline lookup yields CDR1 MNHNY and CDR2 SVGAGI (reference sequence). The CDR3 is made up of 14 amino acids. Trimming left V 7 bases short and J 7 bases short, with 16 bases between. CDR3 sequence reads: CASKAGIVDGELFF. The CDR3 coding sequence is TGTGCCAGCAAAGCAGGGATAGTGGACGGGGAGCTGTTTTTT.